Listed below are T cell receptor beta chains from one sample, sequenced in a study of blood T cell repertoires in COVID-19. Produced via immunoSEQ multiplex PCR; TCRdb's table is partial and in-frame only. Of around 220,000 clones listed, roughly 87% are singletons. Material for sequencing was PBMCs or T cells enriched from blood (not recorded which). Receptor source: a woman in her thirties with acute COVID-19. Each CDR3 is given with its conserved first and last residue. The D gene is left open where the match is weak. A clone size is listed for some rows: how often the clone was seen (once, few, many), or a class if it is expanded.

J gene,clone size,V gene,D gene,CDR3 protein,CDR3 DNA
TRBJ2-6,.,TRBV10-3,.,CAISDNSGANVLTF,TGTGCCATCAGTGATAACTCTGGGGCCAACGTCCTGACTTTC
TRBJ1-1,.,TRBV7-3,TRBD1,CASSPDRGRSTEAFF,TGTGCCAGCAGCCCAGACAGGGGCCGGAGCACTGAAGCTTTCTTT
TRBJ2-3,.,TRBV11-2,TRBD2,CASSTTSGTLPDTQYF,TGTGCCAGCAGCACAACTAGCGGTACACTCCCAGATACGCAGTATTTT
TRBJ1-4,once,TRBV28,.,CASGTGSTTNEKLFF,TGTGCCAGCGGTACAGGCTCAACAACTAATGAAAAACTGTTTTTT
TRBJ2-7,once,TRBV7-5,.,CARSAGQGPFPYEQYF,TGTGCCAGAAGCGCAGGACAGGGTCCCTTTCCCTACGAGCAGTACTTC
TRBJ2-5,.,TRBV28,.,CASSFRLGETQYF,TGTGCCAGCAGTTTTAGACTAGGGGAGACCCAGTACTTC
TRBJ1-5,.,TRBV6-1,.,CASSEHPPTHF,TGTGCCAGCAGTGAACATCCTCCGACTCATTTT
TRBJ1-2,.,TRBV7-9,.,CASSPREGYGYTF,TGTGCCAGCAGCCCCAGGGAGGGCTATGGCTACACCTTC
TRBJ2-6,.,TRBV9,.,CASSPRGAAISGANVLTF,TGTGCCAGCAGCCCGCGCGGGGCAGCAATCTCTGGGGCCAACGTCCTGACTTTC
TRBJ2-1,.,TRBV12-5,.,CASGSFRGIVPEQFF,TGTGCTAGTGGTTCGTTCAGGGGAATCGTCCCTGAGCAGTTCTTC
TRBJ2-1,.,TRBV5-1,.,CASSSVSLEGKSYNEQFF,TGCGCCAGCAGCTCGGTATCACTCGAGGGAAAATCCTACAATGAGCAGTTCTTC
TRBJ1-4,.,TRBV5-4,.,CASSPTGGEIGEKLFF,TGTGCCAGCAGCCCCACCGGGGGGGAAATTGGTGAAAAACTGTTTTTT
TRBJ1-2,.,TRBV7-8,TRBD1,CASSLRDRSGYTF,TGTGCCAGCAGCTTACGGGACAGGAGTGGCTACACCTTC
TRBJ1-4,.,TRBV6-5,.,CASSYVSSGEKLFF,TGTGCCAGCAGTTACGTCAGTTCGGGTGAAAAACTGTTTTTT
TRBJ2-2,.,TRBV3-1/TRBV3-2,.,CASSQDPGTATNTGELFF,TGTGCCAGCAGCCAAGATCCAGGAACGGCAACGAACACCGGGGAGCTGTTTTTT
TRBJ2-5,.,TRBV16,.,CASSAPGGNQETQYF,TGTGCCAGCAGTGCGCCCGGGGGAAACCAAGAGACCCAGTACTTC
TRBJ2-3,.,TRBV7-9,TRBD1,CASSGGGGTGAPDTQYF,TGTGCCAGCAGCGGGGGCGGAGGGACAGGTGCCCCAGATACGCAGTATTTT
TRBJ1-6,.,TRBV19,.,CASSPRVGSPLHF,TGTGCCAGTAGTCCCAGGGTCGGTTCACCCCTCCACTTT
TRBJ2-5,.,TRBV5-1,TRBD1,CASSWRTGGIETQYF,TGCGCCAGCAGCTGGCGGACAGGTGGAATCGAGACCCAGTACTTC
TRBJ1-2,.,TRBV2,.,CADQNPGSGYTF,TGTGCCGACCAGAACCCGGGATCCGGCTACACCTTC